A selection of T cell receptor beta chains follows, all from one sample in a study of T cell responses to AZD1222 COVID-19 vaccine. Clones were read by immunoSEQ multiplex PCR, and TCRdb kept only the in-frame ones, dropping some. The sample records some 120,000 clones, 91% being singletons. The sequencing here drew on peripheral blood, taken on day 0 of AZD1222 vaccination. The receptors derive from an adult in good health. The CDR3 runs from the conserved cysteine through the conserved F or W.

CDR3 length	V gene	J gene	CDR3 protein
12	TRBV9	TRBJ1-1	CASSSDSTEAFF
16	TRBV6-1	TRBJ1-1	CASSAWEGGLNTEAFF
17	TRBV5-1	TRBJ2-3	CASSGILQGFSTDTQYF
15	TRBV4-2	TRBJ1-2	CASSQEPTADYGYTF
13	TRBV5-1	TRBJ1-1	CASSRQENTEAFF
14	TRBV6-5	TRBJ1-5	CASSYGQGNQPQHF
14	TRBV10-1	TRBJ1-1	CASSAGGLNTEAFF
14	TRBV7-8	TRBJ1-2	CASSHGGAYYGYTF
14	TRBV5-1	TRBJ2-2	CASMTGGASGELFF
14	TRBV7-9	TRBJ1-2	CAGGTGTGGKGYTF
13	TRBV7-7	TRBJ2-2	CASSRRTAGELFF
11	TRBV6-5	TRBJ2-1	CASTRLNEQFF
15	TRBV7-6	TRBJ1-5	CASSIGSGDNQPQHF
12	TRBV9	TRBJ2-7	CASSAGPNEQYF
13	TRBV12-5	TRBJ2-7	CASVPGQAYEQYF
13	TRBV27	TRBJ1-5	CASSFGGRQPQHF
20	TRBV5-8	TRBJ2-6	CASSFFSRASILSGANVLTF
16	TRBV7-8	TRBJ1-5	CASSLGEGVGNQPQHF
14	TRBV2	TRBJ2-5	CASSPFPLKETQYF
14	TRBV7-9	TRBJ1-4	CASSLRQGGEKLFF